The present TCR beta chain was sequenced within a study of blood T cell repertoires in COVID-19. In the study overall: PBMCs, B-cell-depleted T cells, or T cells provided the cDNA or gDNA that made up the material.

V was clipped by 0 bases and J by 8 bases, with 12 bases between them. The CDR3 is 14 amino acids. Germline V gives CDR1 SGDLS, CDR2 YYNGEE. Authors' processing steps: Estimated nucleated cell counts came from reference gene primer amplification. Repertoires were generated with immunoSEQ multiplex PCR, while TCRdb's copy carries only in-frame clones and drops some. The D gene and trimming were derived from the DNA, and the V and J assignments and clone size from that table. The table includes 300,000 or so clones, over 70% detected once. The receptor comes from a woman in her fifties or sixties with acute or convalescent COVID-19. The chain has TRBV9 and TRBJ2-1; weak D call: TRBD2 (6 bases). The source material was peripheral blood. This CDR3 is CASSVDVREDEQFF. The DNA for the CDR3 is TGTGCCAGCAGCGTAGATGTCAGGGAGGATGAGCAGTTCTTC.